These 8 T cell receptor beta chains originate from one sample sequenced in a study of blood T cell repertoires in COVID-19. Libraries were prepared by immunoSEQ multiplex PCR; TCRdb keeps only in-frame clonotypes and omits some of them. The sample has approximately 220,000 clones, 80% to 85% seen once; the top ten hold roughly 2.4%. Material for sequencing was peripheral blood. These receptors were taken from a woman aged 55 to 70 with acute or convalescent COVID-19.

J is TRBJ2-3 and V is TRBV7-2; 7 nucleotides line up with TRBD2. This CDR3 contains 15 residues. The germline CDR1 and CDR2 sequences are SGHTA and FQGNSA. V was clipped by 1 base and J by 4 bases; unmatched bases: 5. The DNA of the CDR3 is TGTGCCAGCAGCTTAGACGGGGGGAAGGCAGATACGCAGTATTTT. This encodes CASSLDGGKADTQYF.

This chain connects TRBV5-1 to TRBJ1-2; D is ambiguous. The CDR3 has 13 amino acids. V was trimmed by 1 base and J by 4 bases, leaving 8 bases between them. The germline gives CDR1 SGHRS, CDR2 YFSETQ. The CDR3 sequence is CASSLNSFYGYTF. The CDR3 nucleotides read TGCGCCAGCAGCTTGAATAGCTTCTATGGCTACACCTTC.

The chain recombines TRBV6-5 with TRBJ1-1; 9 bases align to TRBD1. V shed 8 bases and J 0 bases; nucleotides not matched to a gene: 1. The CDR3 runs 13 residues. The germline gives CDR1 MNHEY, CDR2 SVGAGI. CDR3 in amino acids: CASGQGMNTEAFF. CDR3 nucleotide sequence: TGTGCCAGCGGACAGGGGATGAACACTGAAGCTTTCTTT.

The CDR3 DNA reads TGTGCCGGCCGGGCCAGGAGGAATGAAAAACTGTTTTTT. Translated, it gives CAGRARRNEKLFF. The V gene is TRBV30, the J gene TRBJ1-4; D unresolved. The germline V gene has CDR1 GTSNPN and CDR2 SVGIG (reference sequence). The length of the CDR3 is 13 residues. V dropped 8 bases and J dropped 5 bases, with 15 bases sitting between them.

The gene calls are TRBV9 and TRBJ2-2, with D tentatively TRBD2 (5 bases). In germline, CDR1 is SGDLS, CDR2 YYNGEE. The CDR3 extends over 16 amino acids. V was pared by 5 bases and J by 1 base, with 15 bases between. The CDR3: CASSVRDLVNTGELFF. Here the CDR3 DNA reads TGTGCCAGCAGTGTCCGGGATTTAGTGAACACCGGGGAGCTGTTTTTT. Based on the CDR3 plus reference TRBV9 and TRBJ2-2, the full variable domain is DSGVTQTPKHLITATGQRVTLRCSPRSGDLSVYWYQQSLDQGLQFLIQYYNGEERAKGNILERFSAQQFPDLHSELNLSSLELGDSALYFCASSVRDLVNTGELFFGEGSRLTVL.

This chain uses TRBV6-2 or TRBV6-3 with TRBJ2-1, with TRBD2 identical over 11 bases. J lost 12 bases, V lost 6 bases, and 16 bases had no gene match. Germline V gene lookup returns CDR1 MNHEY and CDR2 SVGEGT. The CDR3 loop spans 16 amino acids. The CDR3: CASSPLAGGLHFGQFF. In DNA, the CDR3 is TGTGCCAGCAGCCCGTTAGCGGGGGGGCTTCATTTCGGGCAGTTCTTC.

In its sample, this clone was seen once. The genes are TRBV5-1 and TRBJ2-3, with a possible D match to TRBD2 (7 bases). Trimming removed 4 bases from V and 5 bases from J, with 20 bases in between. From germline, CDR1 is SGHRS and CDR2 YFSETQ. This CDR3 region has 16 residues. CDR3 region: CASSIEVGGQGDTQYF. CDR3 DNA sequence: TGCGCCAGCAGCATTGAGGTCGGGGGGCAGGGAGATACGCAGTATTTT.

The chain has TRBV9 and TRBJ1-2; the match to TRBD1 covers 12 bases. Germline lookup yields CDR1 SGDLS and CDR2 YYNGEE. V lost 1 base to trimming and J lost 8 bases; unmatched junction nucleotides: 6. The CDR3 covers 15 residues. CDR3 nucleotide sequence: TGTGCCAGCAGCGTAACGGGACAGGGGGCGCGGGGCTACACCTTC. This translates into CASSVTGQGARGYTF.